This T cell receptor beta chain was recorded in a study of cytomegalovirus exposure and HLA in healthy donors. Findings of the study overall: Accurate HLA-A and HLA-B prediction from TCR beta sequences was reported for most subjects. An Asian-associated ancestry cluster reportedly showed fewer N-insertions than the roughly 670-donor mean in a later analysis. Rare TCR sequences predominated, though certain public TCRs were found in many donors. Highly shared sequence variants in one cluster were likely a sequencing artifact.

The junction had 5 bases not matched to a gene; V was cut back by 2 bases and J by 7 bases. This CDR3 has 14 residues. The germline V gene encodes CDR1 GTSNPN and CDR2 SVGIG (reference sequence). Of note for this clone: Its cognate antigen is unknown.

Researchers ran the PCR with 60 Vbeta and 13 Jbeta primers. Clones were read by immunoSEQ multiplex PCR, and TCRdb kept only the in-frame ones, dropping some. The sample contains roughly 200,000 clones, approximately 82% of which appear only once. Sequencing input: PBMCs. This chain connects TRBV30 to TRBJ1-5; 10 bases fit TRBD1. This TCR was recovered from a young woman in good health and CMV-seronegative. Here the CDR3 reads CAWSRTGGTQPQHF. The CDR3 DNA sequence: TGTGCCTGGAGTCGGACAGGGGGTACCCAGCCCCAGCATTTT. Variable domain in full (rest from reference TRBV30 and TRBJ1-5): SQTIHQWPATLVQPVGSPLSLECTVEGTSNPNLYWYRQAAGRGLQLLFYSVGIGQISSEVPQNLSASRPQDRQFILSSKKLLLSDSGFYLCAWSRTGGTQPQHFGDGTRLSIL.